The 4 T cell receptor beta chains below were found in one sample sequenced in a study of T cell changes during pregnancy in multiple sclerosis. Here immunoSEQ multiplex PCR was the method, and the copy in TCRdb shows in-frame clones only, minus some. The data contain 65,000 to 90,000 clones, over 85% of them seen just once; the ten biggest clones take up about 2%. The specimen comprised peripheral blood, sampled in the second trimester of pregnancy. Every receptor here comes from a female donor with multiple sclerosis, enrolled in a pregnancy study.

This sequence joins TRBV28 and TRBJ1-6; TRBD1 is a possible D gene (5 bases). With 5 bases removed from V and 0 bases from J, the gap between germline ends came to 29 bases. This CDR3 has 22 amino acids. Germline loops: CDR1 MDHEN, CDR2 SYDVKM. In DNA, the CDR3 is TGTGCCAGCAGTAGCTATCTTTTAACAGGCCTTGCCCGCGGCTCCTATAATTCACCCCTCCACTTT. As protein: CASSSYLLTGLARGSYNSPLHF. The whole variable domain, remainder taken from reference TRBV28 and TRBJ1-6, is DVKVTQSSRYLVKRTGEKVFLECVQDMDHENMFWYRQDPGLGLRLIYFSYDVKMKEKGDIPEGYSVSREKKERFSLILESASTNQTSMYLCASSSYLLTGLARGSYNSPLHFGNGTRLTVT.

The V call is TRBV9, the J call TRBJ2-1; TRBD1 matches 12 bases. Trimming took 3 bases from V and 4 from J; bases not matched to a gene: 2. The CDR3 sequence is 15 residues long. Germline V CDR1 and CDR2: SGDLS, YYNGEE. In DNA, the CDR3 is TGTGCCAGCAGCGAGGGACAGGGGGCATACAATGAGCAGTTCTTC. Protein: CASSEGQGAYNEQFF.

The chain uses TRBV29-1 and TRBJ1-1; 11 positions agree with TRBD1. The germline V gene encodes CDR1 SQVTM and CDR2 ANQGSEA. With V trimmed by 8 bases and J by 6 bases, 11 bases remained unmatched. The CDR3 extends over 14 amino acids. The CDR3 nucleotides read TGCAGCTCTAGGACAGGGGGCTTGGTTGCTGAAGCTTTCTTT. This codes for CSSRTGGLVAEAFF.

V usage is TRBV28 and J usage is TRBJ2-1, with TRBD2 identical over 14 bases. CDR1 is MDHEN, CDR2 SYDVKM, per germline. The CDR3 contains 17 residues. V lost 5 bases, J lost 13 bases, and 16 bases stayed unmatched. Here the CDR3 DNA reads TGTGCCAGCAGTCCCTCCTCCGGACTAGCGGGAGGCCCCCCCCAGTTCTTC. It encodes CASSPSSGLAGGPPQFF.